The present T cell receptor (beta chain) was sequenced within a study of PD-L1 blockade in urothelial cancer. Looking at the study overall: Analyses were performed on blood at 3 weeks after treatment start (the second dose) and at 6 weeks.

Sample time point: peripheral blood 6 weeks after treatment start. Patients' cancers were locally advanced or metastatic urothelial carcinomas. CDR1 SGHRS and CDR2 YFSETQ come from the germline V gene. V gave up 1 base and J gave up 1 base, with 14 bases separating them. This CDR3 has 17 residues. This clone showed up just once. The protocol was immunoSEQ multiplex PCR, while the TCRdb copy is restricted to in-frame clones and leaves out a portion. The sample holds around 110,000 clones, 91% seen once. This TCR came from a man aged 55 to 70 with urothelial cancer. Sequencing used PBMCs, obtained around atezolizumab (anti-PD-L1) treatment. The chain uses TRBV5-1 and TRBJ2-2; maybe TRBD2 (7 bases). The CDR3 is CASSLTGRGENTGELFF. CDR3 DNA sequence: TGCGCCAGCAGCTTGACGGGGAGGGGGGAGAACACCGGGGAGCTGTTTTTT. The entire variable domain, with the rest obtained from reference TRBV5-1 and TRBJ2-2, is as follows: KAGVTQTPRYLIKTRGQQVTLSCSPISGHRSVSWYQQTPGQGLQFLFEYFSETQRNKGNFPGRFSGRQFSNSRSEMNVSTLELGDSALYLCASSLTGRGENTGELFFGEGSRLTVL.